This T cell receptor (beta chain) derives from a study of beta chain features in type 1 diabetes. Study summary: All samples together contributed around 100,000,000 sorted cells for examination. Study-wide findings and caveats: Shorter TCRB CDR3s, moderately but significantly so, were found in Type 1 diabetes patients in all four CD4+ subsets.

Every isolated RNA sample was fully reverse transcribed, so sequencing captured expressed TCRB transcripts. Regulatory, naive and central memory T cell samples averaged around 3.6 million reads. Profiling relied on immunoSEQ multiplex PCR, and the TCRdb table lists in-frame clones only, not all of them. The data contain around 350,000 clones, roughly 12% of them singletons. V was clipped by 1 base and J by 3 bases; unmatched bases: 3. CDR3 length equals 15 residues. CDR1 and CDR2 (germline): SGHTA, FQGNSA. To note about this clone: The antigen is undetermined.

The source material was naive CD4+ T cells from blood. The origin of this receptor is a man aged 18-30 years in good health. V usage is TRBV7-2 and J usage is TRBJ2-5; 9 bases agree with TRBD2. CDR3 bases: TGTGCCAGCAGCTTAGTGGGACTAGCTGAAGAGACCCAGTACTTC. Protein: CASSLVGLAEETQYF.